The 5 T cell receptor beta chains below were found in one sample sequenced in a study of control samples from healthy donors and cancer patients. Only in-frame clones appear in the TCRdb table, and some are missing; sequencing was by immunoSEQ multiplex PCR. Of 85,000 to 100,000 clones listed, more than 85% are singletons. The specimen sequenced was blood. The receptors stem from a man between 18 and 29 years old in good health.

This chain joins TRBV18 and TRBJ1-3; D ambiguous. V was cut by 3 bases and J by 1 base, with 10 bases left in between. Germline lookup yields CDR1 KGHSH and CDR2 LQKENI. The CDR3 is 15 amino acids. DNA for the CDR3: TGTGCCAGCTCACCTGACCAGAGATCTGGAAACACCATATATTTT. It is translated as CASSPDQRSGNTIYF.

This chain links TRBV24-1 with TRBJ1-5; unclear D gene. The CDR3 sequence is 9 residues long. Germline V CDR1 and CDR2: KGHDR, SFDVKD. V was clipped by 1 base and J by 15 bases, with 3 bases between them. The CDR3, as DNA: TGTGCCACCAGTGATTTAGGGCATTTT. Encoded protein: CATSDLGHF.

This clone was observed once. The V call is TRBV7-9, the J call TRBJ2-1, with D tentatively TRBD2 (6 bases). The germline V gene has CDR1 SEHNR and CDR2 FQNEAQ (reference sequence). CDR3 length equals 14 residues. V gave up 3 bases and J gave up 9 bases, with 15 bases separating them. The CDR3 region is CASSFTTSLGEQFF. In nucleotides, the CDR3 is TGTGCCAGCAGCTTCACCACTAGCTTAGGTGAGCAGTTCTTC.

The chain has TRBV19 and TRBJ2-1; 14 positions match TRBD2. CDR3 length equals 18 residues. Germline-derived CDR1 and CDR2 are LNHDA and SQIVND (reference sequence). Trimming removed 4 bases from V and 4 bases from J; junction bases left unmatched: 9. The CDR3 DNA reads TGTGCCAGTAGTACTCGTGGGACTAGCGGGGGCGGTTACAATGAGCAGTTCTTC. Amino acids: CASSTRGTSGGGYNEQFF.

The rearrangement joins TRBV5-5 to TRBJ1-2; D ambiguous. This CDR3 region has 13 residues. Trimming took off 7 bases at V and 8 bases at J, with 18 bases between the two ends. Germline V gene lookup returns CDR1 SGHKS and CDR2 YYEKEE (reference sequence). CDR3 amino acids: CASLDTSDGGYTF. The CDR3 nucleotides read TGTGCCAGCCTAGACACCTCTGACGGGGGCTACACCTTC.